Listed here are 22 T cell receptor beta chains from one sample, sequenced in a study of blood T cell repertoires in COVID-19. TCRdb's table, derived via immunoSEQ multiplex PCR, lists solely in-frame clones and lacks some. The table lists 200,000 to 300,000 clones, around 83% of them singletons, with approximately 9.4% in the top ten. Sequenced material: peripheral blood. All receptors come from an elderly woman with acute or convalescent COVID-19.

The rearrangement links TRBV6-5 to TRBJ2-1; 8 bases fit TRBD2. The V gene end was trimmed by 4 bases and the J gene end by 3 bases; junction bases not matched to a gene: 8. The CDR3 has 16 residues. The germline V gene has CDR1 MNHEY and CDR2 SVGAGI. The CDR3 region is CASSSREGTIYNEQFF. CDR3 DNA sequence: TGTGCCAGCAGTTCCCGGGAGGGAACTATCTACAATGAGCAGTTCTTC.

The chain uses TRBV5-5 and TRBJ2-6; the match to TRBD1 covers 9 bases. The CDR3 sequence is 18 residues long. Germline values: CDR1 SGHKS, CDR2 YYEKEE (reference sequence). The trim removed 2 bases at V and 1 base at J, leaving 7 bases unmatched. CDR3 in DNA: TGTGCCAGCAGCTTACTCGGGACAGGGATGTCTGGGGCCAACGTCCTGACTTTC. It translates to CASSLLGTGMSGANVLTF.

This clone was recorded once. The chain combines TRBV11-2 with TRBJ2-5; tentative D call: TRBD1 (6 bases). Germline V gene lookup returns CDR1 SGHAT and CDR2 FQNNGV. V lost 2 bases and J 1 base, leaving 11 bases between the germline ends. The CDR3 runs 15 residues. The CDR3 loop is CASSLQGTFQETQYF. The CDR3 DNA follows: TGTGCCAGCAGCTTACAGGGGACCTTCCAAGAGACCCAGTACTTC.

The CDR3 is CASSFGAGAYNEQFF. CDR3 bases: TGTGCCAGCAGTTTTGGGGCAGGGGCCTACAATGAGCAGTTCTTC. V is TRBV28 and J is TRBJ2-1, with D possibly TRBD1 on 6 matching bases. This CDR3 contains 15 residues. From germline, CDR1 is MDHEN and CDR2 SYDVKM. The germline V and J ends were trimmed by 3 bases and 2 bases, with 11 bases remaining between them.

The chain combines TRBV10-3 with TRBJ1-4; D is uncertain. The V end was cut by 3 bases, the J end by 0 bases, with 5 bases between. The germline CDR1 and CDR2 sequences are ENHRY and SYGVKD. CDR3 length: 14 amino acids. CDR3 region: CAISDTATNEKLFF. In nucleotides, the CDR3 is TGTGCCATCAGTGATACTGCAACTAATGAAAAACTGTTTTTT.

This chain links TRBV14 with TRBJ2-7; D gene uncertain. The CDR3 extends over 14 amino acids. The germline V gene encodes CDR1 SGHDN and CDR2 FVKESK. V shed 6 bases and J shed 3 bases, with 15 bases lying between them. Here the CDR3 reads CASSYRAHLYEQYF. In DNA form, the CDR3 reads TGTGCCAGCAGTTACCGTGCGCACCTCTACGAGCAGTACTTC.

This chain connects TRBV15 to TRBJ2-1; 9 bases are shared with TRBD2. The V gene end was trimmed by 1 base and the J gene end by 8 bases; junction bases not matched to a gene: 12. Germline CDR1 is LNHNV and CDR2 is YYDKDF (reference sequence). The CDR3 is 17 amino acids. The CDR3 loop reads CATSRVGRRGGRYEQFF. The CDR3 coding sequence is TGTGCCACCAGCAGAGTGGGGCGGCGGGGGGGCCGTTATGAGCAGTTCTTC. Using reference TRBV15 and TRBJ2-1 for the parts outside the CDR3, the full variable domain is DAMVIQNPRYQVTQFGKPVTLSCSQTLNHNVMYWYQQKSSQAPKLLFHYYDKDFNNEADTPDNFQSRRPNTSFCFLDIRSPGLGDTAMYLCATSRVGRRGGRYEQFFGPGTRLTVL.

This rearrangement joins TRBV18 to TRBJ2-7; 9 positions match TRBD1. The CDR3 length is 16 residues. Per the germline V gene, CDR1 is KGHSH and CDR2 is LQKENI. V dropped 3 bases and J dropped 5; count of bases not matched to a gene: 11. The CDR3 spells CASSPEKGQGFNEQYF. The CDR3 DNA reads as TGTGCCAGCTCACCTGAGAAGGGACAGGGTTTCAACGAGCAGTACTTC.

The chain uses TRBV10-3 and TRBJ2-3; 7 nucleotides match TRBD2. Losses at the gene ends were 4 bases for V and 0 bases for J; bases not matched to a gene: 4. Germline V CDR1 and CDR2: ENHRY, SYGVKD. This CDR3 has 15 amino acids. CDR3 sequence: CAISGAGESTDTQYF. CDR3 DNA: TGTGCCATCAGTGGGGCGGGGGAGAGCACAGATACGCAGTATTTT.

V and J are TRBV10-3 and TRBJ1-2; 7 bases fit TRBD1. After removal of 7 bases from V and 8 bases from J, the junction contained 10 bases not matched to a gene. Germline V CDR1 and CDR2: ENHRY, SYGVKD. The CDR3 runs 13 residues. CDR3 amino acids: CAITSDRLEGYTF. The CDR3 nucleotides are TGTGCCATCACCTCGGACAGGCTCGAAGGCTACACCTTC.

CDR3 in amino acids: CATLDRQDSPLHF. CDR3 DNA: TGTGCCACCCTAGACAGGCAGGATTCACCCCTCCACTTT. The chain couples TRBV24-1 to TRBJ1-6; a possible D gene is TRBD1 (6 bases). CDR1 is KGHDR, CDR2 SFDVKD, per germline. Trimming removed 9 bases at V and 8 bases at J, with 13 bases between. The CDR3 has 13 residues.

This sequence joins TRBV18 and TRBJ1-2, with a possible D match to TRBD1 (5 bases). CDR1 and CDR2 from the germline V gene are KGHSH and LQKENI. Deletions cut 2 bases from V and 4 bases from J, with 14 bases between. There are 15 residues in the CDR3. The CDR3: CASSPGEGPSYGYTF. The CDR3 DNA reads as TGTGCCAGCTCACCAGGGGAGGGGCCCAGCTATGGCTACACCTTC.

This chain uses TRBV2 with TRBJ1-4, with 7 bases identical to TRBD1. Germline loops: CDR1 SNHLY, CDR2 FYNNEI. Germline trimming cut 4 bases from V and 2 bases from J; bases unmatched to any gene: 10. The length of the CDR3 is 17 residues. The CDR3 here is CASSVAAGGTTNEKLFF. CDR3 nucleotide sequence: TGTGCCAGCAGTGTCGCGGCAGGGGGAACGACTAATGAAAAACTGTTTTTT.

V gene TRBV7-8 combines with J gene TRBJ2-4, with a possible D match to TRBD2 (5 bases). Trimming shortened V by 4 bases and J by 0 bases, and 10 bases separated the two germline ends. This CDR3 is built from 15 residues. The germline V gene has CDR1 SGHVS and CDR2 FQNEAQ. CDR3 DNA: TGTGCCAGCAGCTACGGCGGGCTAGCCAAAAACATTCAGTACTTC. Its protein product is CASSYGGLAKNIQYF.

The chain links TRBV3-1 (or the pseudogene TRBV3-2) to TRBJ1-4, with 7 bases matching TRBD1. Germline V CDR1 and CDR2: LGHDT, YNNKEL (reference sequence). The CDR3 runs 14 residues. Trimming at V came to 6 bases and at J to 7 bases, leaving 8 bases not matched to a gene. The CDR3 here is CASSAGTVVEKLFF. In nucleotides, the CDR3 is TGTGCCAGCAGTGCCGGGACAGTGGTTGAAAAACTGTTTTTT.

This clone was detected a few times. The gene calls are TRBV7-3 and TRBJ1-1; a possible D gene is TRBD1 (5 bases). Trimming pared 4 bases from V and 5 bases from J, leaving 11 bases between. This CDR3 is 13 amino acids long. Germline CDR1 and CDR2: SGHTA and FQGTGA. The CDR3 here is CASSSSGGTEAFF. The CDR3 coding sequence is TGTGCCAGCAGCTCGTCCGGGGGAACTGAAGCTTTCTTT.

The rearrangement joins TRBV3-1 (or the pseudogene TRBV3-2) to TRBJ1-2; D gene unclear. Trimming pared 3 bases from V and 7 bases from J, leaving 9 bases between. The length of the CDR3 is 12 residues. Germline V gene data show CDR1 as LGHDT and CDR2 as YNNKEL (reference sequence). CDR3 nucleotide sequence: TGTGCCAGCAGCCAGAGGGTTAGTGGCTACACCTTC. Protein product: CASSQRVSGYTF.

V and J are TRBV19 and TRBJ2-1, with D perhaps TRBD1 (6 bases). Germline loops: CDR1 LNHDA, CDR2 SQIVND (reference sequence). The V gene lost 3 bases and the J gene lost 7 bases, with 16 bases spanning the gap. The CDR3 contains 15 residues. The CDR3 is CASSIIQGLGNEQFF. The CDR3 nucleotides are TGTGCCAGTAGTATTATACAGGGCCTAGGGAATGAGCAGTTCTTC.

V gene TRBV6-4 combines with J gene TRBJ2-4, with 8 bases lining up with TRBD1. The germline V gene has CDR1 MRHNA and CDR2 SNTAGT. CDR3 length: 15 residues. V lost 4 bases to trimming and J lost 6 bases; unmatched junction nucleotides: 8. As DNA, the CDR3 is TGTGCCAGCAGTGGTGAGACAGGGGTAGGAAACATTCAGTACTTC. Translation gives CASSGETGVGNIQYF.

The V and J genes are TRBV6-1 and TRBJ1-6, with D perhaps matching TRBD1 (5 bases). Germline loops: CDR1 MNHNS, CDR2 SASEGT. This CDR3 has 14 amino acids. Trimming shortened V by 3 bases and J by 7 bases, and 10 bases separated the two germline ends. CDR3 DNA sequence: TGTGCCAGCAGTGAGGGGCGGGGAAATTCACCCCTCCACTTT. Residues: CASSEGRGNSPLHF.

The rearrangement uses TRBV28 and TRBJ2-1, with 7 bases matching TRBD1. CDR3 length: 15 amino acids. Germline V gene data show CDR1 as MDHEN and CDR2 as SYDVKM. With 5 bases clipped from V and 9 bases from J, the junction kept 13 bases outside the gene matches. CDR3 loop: CASSQTGVKQGEQFF. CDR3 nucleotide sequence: TGTGCCAGCAGTCAAACAGGGGTGAAGCAGGGTGAGCAGTTCTTC.

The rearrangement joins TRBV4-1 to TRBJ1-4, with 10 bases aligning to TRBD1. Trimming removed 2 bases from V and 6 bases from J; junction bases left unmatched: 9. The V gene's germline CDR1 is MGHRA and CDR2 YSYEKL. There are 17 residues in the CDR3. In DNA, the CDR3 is TGCGCCAGCAGCCAATCCGGCGACAGGGGGCGAGATGAAAAACTGTTTTTT. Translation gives CASSQSGDRGRDEKLFF.